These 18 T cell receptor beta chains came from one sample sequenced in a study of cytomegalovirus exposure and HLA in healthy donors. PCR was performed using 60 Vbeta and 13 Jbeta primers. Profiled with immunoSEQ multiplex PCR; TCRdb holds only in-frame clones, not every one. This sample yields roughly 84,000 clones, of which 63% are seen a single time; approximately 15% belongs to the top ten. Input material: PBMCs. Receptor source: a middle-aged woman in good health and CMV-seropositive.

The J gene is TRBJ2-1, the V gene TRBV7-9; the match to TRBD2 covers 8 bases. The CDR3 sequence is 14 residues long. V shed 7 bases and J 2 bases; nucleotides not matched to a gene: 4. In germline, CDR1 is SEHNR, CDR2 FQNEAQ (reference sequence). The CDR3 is CASNIAGTYNEQFF. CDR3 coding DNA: TGTGCCAGCAATATAGCGGGGACCTACAATGAGCAGTTCTTC.

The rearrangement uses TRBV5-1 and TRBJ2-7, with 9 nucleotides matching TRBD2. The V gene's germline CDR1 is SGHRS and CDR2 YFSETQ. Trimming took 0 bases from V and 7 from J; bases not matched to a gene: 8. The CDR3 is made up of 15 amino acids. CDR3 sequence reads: CASSLVSGRSGEQYF. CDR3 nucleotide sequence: TGCGCCAGCAGCTTGGTTAGCGGGAGATCTGGGGAGCAGTACTTC.

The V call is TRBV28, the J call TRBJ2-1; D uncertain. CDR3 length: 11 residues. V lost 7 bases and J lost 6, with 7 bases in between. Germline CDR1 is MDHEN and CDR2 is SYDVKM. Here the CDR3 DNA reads TGTGCCAGCAACCAGGTCAATGAGCAGTTCTTC. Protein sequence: CASNQVNEQFF.

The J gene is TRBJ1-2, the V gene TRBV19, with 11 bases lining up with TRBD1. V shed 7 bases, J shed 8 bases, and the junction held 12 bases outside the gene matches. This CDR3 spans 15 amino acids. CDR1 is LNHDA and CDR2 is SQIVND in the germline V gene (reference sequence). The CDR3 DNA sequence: TGTGCCAGTAACGCACCGGACAGGGGGCTGGGGGGCTACACCTTC. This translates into CASNAPDRGLGGYTF.

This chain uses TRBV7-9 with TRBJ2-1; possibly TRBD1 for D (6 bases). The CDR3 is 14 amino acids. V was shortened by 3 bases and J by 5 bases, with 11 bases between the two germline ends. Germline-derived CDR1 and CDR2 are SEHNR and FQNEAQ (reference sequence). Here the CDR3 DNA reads TGTGCCAGCAGCTTCGGACGGACAGACAATGAGCAGTTCTTC. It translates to CASSFGRTDNEQFF.

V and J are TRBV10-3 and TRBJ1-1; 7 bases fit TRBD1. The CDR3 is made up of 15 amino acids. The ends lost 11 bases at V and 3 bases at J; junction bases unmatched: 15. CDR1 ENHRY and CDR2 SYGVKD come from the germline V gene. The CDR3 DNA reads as TGTGCCGCTACAGATAAGGGGGCTGGGGACACTGAAGCTTTCTTT. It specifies CAATDKGAGDTEAFF.

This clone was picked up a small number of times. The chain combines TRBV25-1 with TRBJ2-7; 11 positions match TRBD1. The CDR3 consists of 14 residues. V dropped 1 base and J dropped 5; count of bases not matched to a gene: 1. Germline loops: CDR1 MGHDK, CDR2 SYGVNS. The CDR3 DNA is TGTGCCAGCAGTGAATGGACAGGGGGCGACGAGCAGTACTTC. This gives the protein CASSEWTGGDEQYF.

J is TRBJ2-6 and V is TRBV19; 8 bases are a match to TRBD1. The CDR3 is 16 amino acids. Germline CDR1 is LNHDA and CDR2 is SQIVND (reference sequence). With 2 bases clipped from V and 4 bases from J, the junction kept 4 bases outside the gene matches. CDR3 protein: CASSIQGARGANVLTF. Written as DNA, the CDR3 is TGTGCCAGTAGTATACAGGGGGCGCGCGGGGCCAACGTCCTGACTTTC.

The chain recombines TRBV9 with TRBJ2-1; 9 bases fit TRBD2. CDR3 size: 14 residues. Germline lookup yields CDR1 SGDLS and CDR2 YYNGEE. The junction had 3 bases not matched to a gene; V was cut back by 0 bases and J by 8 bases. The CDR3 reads CASSVGTSEHEQFF. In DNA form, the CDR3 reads TGTGCCAGCAGCGTAGGGACTAGCGAGCATGAGCAGTTCTTC.

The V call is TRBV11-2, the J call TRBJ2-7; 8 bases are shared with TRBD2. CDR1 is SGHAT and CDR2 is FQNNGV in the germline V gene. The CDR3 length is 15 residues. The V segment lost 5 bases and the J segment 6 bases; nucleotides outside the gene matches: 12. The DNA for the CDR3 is TGTGCCAGCAGCCTCGATGGGGGGACTAGTCGCGAGCAGTACTTC. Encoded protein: CASSLDGGTSREQYF.

This CDR3 is CASSPRMSGNYEQYF. The DNA for the CDR3 is TGTGCCAGCAGCCCCAGGATGAGCGGGAACTACGAGCAGTACTTC. This chain connects TRBV4-2 to TRBJ2-7; 7 bases align to TRBD2. CDR3 length: 15 amino acids. With 4 bases clipped from V and 3 bases from J, the junction kept 9 bases outside the gene matches. CDR1 LGHNA and CDR2 YNFKEQ come from the germline V gene.

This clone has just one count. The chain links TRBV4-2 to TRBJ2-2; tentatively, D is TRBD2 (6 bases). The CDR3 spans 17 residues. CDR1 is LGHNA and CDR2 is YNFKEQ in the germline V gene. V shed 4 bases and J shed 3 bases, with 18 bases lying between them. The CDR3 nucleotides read TGTGCCAGCAGCCCCCTCCCCGAGACTAGGGACACCGGGGAGCTGTTTTTT. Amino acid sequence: CASSPLPETRDTGELFF.

The DNA of the CDR3 is TGCGCCAGCAGCTTGGGACCCACGGGATTCAACGAGCAGTACTTC. Translating it yields CASSLGPTGFNEQYF. The chain links TRBV5-1 to TRBJ2-7, with D maybe TRBD2 (5 bases). This CDR3 has 15 residues. The germline V and J ends were trimmed by 0 bases and 5 bases, with 15 bases remaining between them. The germline gives CDR1 SGHRS, CDR2 YFSETQ.

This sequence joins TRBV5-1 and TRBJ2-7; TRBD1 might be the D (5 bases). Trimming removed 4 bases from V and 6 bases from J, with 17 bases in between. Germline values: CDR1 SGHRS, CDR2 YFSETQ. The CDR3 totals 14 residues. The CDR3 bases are TGCGCCAGCAGCCTGGGGCAGGGCGGCGCCGAGCAGTACTTC. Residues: CASSLGQGGAEQYF.

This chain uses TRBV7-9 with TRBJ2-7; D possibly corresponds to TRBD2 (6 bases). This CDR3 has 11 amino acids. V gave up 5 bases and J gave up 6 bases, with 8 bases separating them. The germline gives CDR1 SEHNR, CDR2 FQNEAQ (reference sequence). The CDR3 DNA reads TGTGCCAGCAGCCCCGGGGGCGAGCAGTACTTC. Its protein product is CASSPGGEQYF.

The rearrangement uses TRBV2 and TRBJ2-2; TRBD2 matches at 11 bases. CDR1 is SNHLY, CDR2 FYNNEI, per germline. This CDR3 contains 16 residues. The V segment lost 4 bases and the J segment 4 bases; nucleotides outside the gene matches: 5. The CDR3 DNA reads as TGTGCCAGCAGTGCAACTAGCGGGAGTGCCACCGGGGAGCTGTTTTTT. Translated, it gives CASSATSGSATGELFF.

In nucleotides, the CDR3 is TGTGCCAGCAGCTTAGACTGGAGCTCCTACAATGAGCAGTTCTTC. This sequence encodes CASSLDWSSYNEQFF. The V and J genes are TRBV7-8 and TRBJ2-1; no reliable D call. Per germline, CDR1 SGHVS and CDR2 FQNEAQ. This CDR3 contains 15 residues. The V and J ends lost 1 base and 0 bases respectively, with 7 bases between them.

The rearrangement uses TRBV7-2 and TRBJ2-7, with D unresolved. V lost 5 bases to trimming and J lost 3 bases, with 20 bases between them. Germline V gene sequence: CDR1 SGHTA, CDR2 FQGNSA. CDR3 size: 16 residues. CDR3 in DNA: TGTGCCAGCAGCACAGAGAGCAAAGCCCCACTCTACGAGCAGTACTTC. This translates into CASSTESKAPLYEQYF.